Described below is a single T cell receptor (beta chain) sequence and its context. Authors' methods: Reference gene primer amplification gave estimated nucleated cell counts. The protocol was immunoSEQ multiplex PCR, while the TCRdb copy is restricted to in-frame clones and leaves out a portion. The V and J calls and clone size were taken over from that table, and D and trimming were inferred from the DNA. The data hold about 300,000 clones, with about nine tenths observed a single time. Donors of Cohort 3 who recovered were those that had two negative PCRs, clearance, or symptom resolution. Trimming shortened V by 4 bases and J by 5 bases, and 11 bases separated the two germline ends. CDR3 length: 13 amino acids. Germline V gene data show CDR1 as SEHNR and CDR2 as FQNEAQ (reference sequence). These data originate in a study of blood T cell repertoires in COVID-19.

The sequence was collected from a man aged 30 to 39 who had recovered from COVID-19. The rearrangement links TRBV7-9 to TRBJ1-1; maybe TRBD1 (6 bases). The sequenced material came from PBMCs or T cells enriched from blood (not recorded which). CDR3 in amino acids: CASSSFTGTEAFF. CDR3 DNA sequence: TGTGCCAGCAGCTCTTTTACAGGGACTGAAGCTTTCTTT. Looking up the rest from reference TRBV7-9 and TRBJ1-1 gives the full variable domain: DTGVSQNPRHKITKRGQNVTFRCDPISEHNRLYWYRQTLGQGPEFLTYFQNEAQLEKSRLLSDRFSAERPKGSFSTLEIQRTEQGDSAMYLCASSSFTGTEAFFGQGTRLTVV.